This T cell receptor beta chain came from a study of blood T cell repertoires in COVID-19. Patients in Seattle were enrolled during active infection, then followed longitudinally. There are 14 residues in the CDR3. The J segment lost 11 bases and the V segment lost 6 bases, leaving 12 bases of the junction unmatched. The germline CDR1 and CDR2 sequences are MNHNY and SVGAGI (reference sequence). Original processing notes: Estimation of nucleated cell counts was performed using reference gene primer amplification. TCRdb's table, derived via immunoSEQ multiplex PCR, lists solely in-frame clones and lacks some. That table is the source of V, J and clone size, and D and trimming were worked out from the DNA. Of approximately 290,000 clones listed, 85% to 90% were seen once; the top ten hold 11%.

What was sequenced was peripheral blood. The chain carries TRBV6-6 and TRBJ1-1; 10 bases map to TRBD1. The sequence came from a woman in her twenties or thirties with COVID-19, enrolled during active disease. This chain's CDR3 is CASSPDRGLMWAFF. DNA for the CDR3: TGTGCCAGCAGCCCCGACAGGGGGCTAATGTGGGCTTTCTTT.